Here is one T cell receptor beta chain with its context. Its antigen remains unidentified. In the same sample, other DNA sequences code for this CDR3. Trimming stripped 1 base from V and 4 bases from J, with 5 bases between. The CDR3 extends over 13 amino acids. Germline loops: CDR1 SGHNT, CDR2 YENEEA. This entry is derived from a study of shared clonotypes between healthy human individuals. It was CD45RO-negative cells, positively selected for CCR7, that made up naive CD8 cells, with terminally differentiated effector memory CD45RA+ cells excluded. The method was immunoSEQ multiplex PCR; TCRdb's version includes in-frame clones alone and lacks a portion of them. The data contain some 2,000,000 clones, 85% to 95% of them singletons. Study-level findings and limits: What naive subsets generally showed was a larger estimated richness than memory subsets showed.

The sequence derives from a man between 18 and 29 years old in good health. The chain has TRBV11-3 and TRBJ2-1; D is unclear. The sequenced sample was naive CD8+ T cells sorted from blood. The CDR3 sequence: CASSLGPYNEQFF. In DNA form, the CDR3 reads TGTGCCAGCAGCTTAGGTCCTTACAATGAGCAGTTCTTC.